These 28 T cell receptor beta chains were all obtained from the same sample, sequenced in a study of T cell clonality in common variable immunodeficiency. The protocol was immunoSEQ multiplex PCR, while the TCRdb copy is restricted to in-frame clones and leaves out a portion. The sample includes 30,000 to 40,000 clones, none of them occurring once. The sequencing input was peripheral blood mononuclear cells. Receptor source: a person aged 18 to 69 in good health.

This clone was detected ten times or more. With the read ending 3 residues before the CDR3 end, the germline J gene is used to fill in that end. This chain joins TRBV29-1 and TRBJ1-4; D unclear. Germline V gene sequence: CDR1 SQVTM, CDR2 ANQGSEA. The CDR3 is made up of 13 amino acids. V was cut by 7 bases and J by 0 bases, with 9 bases left in between. This CDR3 is CSARGATNEKLFF. The sequenced part of the CDR3 DNA is TGCAGCGCCCGCGGGGCAACTAATGAAAAA.

This clone appeared many times. The read ends 3 residues before the CDR3 terminus; that terminus is restored from the germline J gene. This chain connects TRBV20-1 to TRBJ2-4; D is unclear. CDR1 is DFQATT, CDR2 SNEGSKA, per germline (reference sequence). V lost 0 bases and J 6 bases, leaving 9 bases between the germline ends. There are 13 residues in the CDR3. Partial CDR3 DNA: TGCAGTGCTAGAGATAGCACCGGAAACATT. As protein: CSARDSTGNI. Given in full, the CDR3 is CSARDSTGNIQYF.

This clone was detected many times. The sequenced part of the CDR3 DNA is TGCAGCGTTTCTGCCGGGACAGGGGGCTACGAG. It codes for CSVSAGTGGYE. The whole CDR3 is CSVSAGTGGYEQYF. The chain recombines TRBV29-1 with TRBJ2-7; 11 bases agree with TRBD1. Coverage ceases 3 residues before the CDR3 finishes, and the germline J gene fills in the end. V lost 5 bases and J lost 3; bases outside the gene matches: 6. The CDR3 loop spans 14 amino acids. Germline V gene sequence: CDR1 SQVTM, CDR2 ANQGSEA.

In its sample, this clone was seen many times. Sequencing ends 3 residues short of the CDR3 end; the germline J gene provides the rest. The chain recombines TRBV6-2 or TRBV6-3 with TRBJ2-5; 11 bases are shared with TRBD2. Trimming cost V 6 bases and J 5 bases; bases outside gene matches: 11. This CDR3 spans 16 amino acids. Per the germline V gene, CDR1 is MNHEY and CDR2 is SVGEGT. The CDR3 sequence: CASRDVTSGKRETQYF. The sequenced part of the CDR3 DNA is TGTGCCAGCAGAGACGTGACTAGCGGGAAGAGGGAGACC.

This clone showed up many times. Read sequence stops 3 residues before the CDR3 end, and the germline J gene provides the missing end. The V gene is TRBV7-2, the J gene TRBJ1-1, with D tentatively TRBD1 (6 bases). Per the germline V gene, CDR1 is SGHTA and CDR2 is FQGNSA. Trimming took off 2 bases at V and 7 bases at J, with 11 bases between the two ends. The CDR3 length is 13 residues. CDR3 bases read: TGTGCCAGCAGCTTAATGGACAGCCATGAA. Translated, it gives CASSLMDSHE. The full CDR3 sequence reads CASSLMDSHEAFF.

The table lists this clone with many counts. The sequenced fragment ends 3 residues before the CDR3 boundary, so the rest is inferred from the germline J gene. The gene calls are TRBV20-1 and TRBJ1-2; no firm D call. CDR3 size: 18 residues. Trimming removed 5 bases from V and 0 bases from J, with 25 bases in between. From germline, CDR1 is DFQATT and CDR2 SNEGSKA (reference sequence). Incomplete CDR3 DNA: TGCAGTGCTCAGACCGCAGCGGGCACAGCGCGTGCTAACTATGGC. Translated: CSAQTAAGTARANYG. The CDR3 reads in full as CSAQTAAGTARANYGYTF.

This clone was detected many times. Read coverage stops 3 residues before the CDR3 terminus; the germline J gene supplies the remainder. The rearrangement joins TRBV19 to TRBJ2-2; D is perhaps TRBD2 (7 bases). The CDR3 sequence is 13 residues long. The germline gives CDR1 LNHDA, CDR2 SQIVND (reference sequence). V was cut by 8 bases and J by 4 bases, with 11 bases left in between. The CDR3 reads CASYRGATGELFF. CDR3 DNA (partial): TGTGCCAGTTATCGGGGGGCCACCGGGGAG.

This clone was seen a handful of times. The read ends 3 residues early relative to the CDR3; the germline J gene fills the gap. The chain has TRBV18 and TRBJ1-2; D is unclear. The germline gives CDR1 KGHSH, CDR2 LQKENI. The germline V and J ends were trimmed by 1 base and 0 bases, with 9 bases remaining between them. The CDR3 sequence is 15 residues long. The DNA read from the CDR3 is TGTGCCAGCTCACCACTCCCAGGCCCTAACTATGGC. This sequence encodes CASSPLPGPNYG. The entire CDR3 is CASSPLPGPNYGYTF.

This clone appeared many times. With the read ending 3 residues before the CDR3 end, the germline J gene is used to fill in that end. The chain couples TRBV18 to TRBJ2-2; maybe TRBD2 (6 bases). The CDR3 contains 18 residues. From germline, CDR1 is KGHSH and CDR2 LQKENI. The ends were cut back, 5 bases at V and 0 bases at J, with 19 bases in the middle. The CDR3 here is CASSRTGTYNTNTGELFF. The DNA read from the CDR3 is TGTGCCAGCTCAAGGACCGGGACTTACAACACGAACACCGGGGAG.

This clone appeared many times. With the read ending 3 residues before the CDR3 end, the germline J gene is used to fill in that end. The V gene is TRBV3-1 (or the pseudogene TRBV3-2), the J gene TRBJ2-1; D gene uncertain. There are 14 residues in the CDR3. CDR1 and CDR2 (germline): LGHDT, YNNKEL (reference sequence). V lost 4 bases, J lost 5 bases, and 12 bases lay in between. This CDR3 reads CASSRSRVDNEQFF. The sequenced CDR3 bases are TGTGCCAGCAGCCGTAGCCGGGTCGACAATGAG.

In its sample, this clone was seen many times. The read finishes 3 residues shy of the CDR3 end, and the germline J gene is used to complete it. V usage is TRBV5-1 and J usage is TRBJ1-2, with 7 bases lining up with TRBD1. Germline V gene sequence: CDR1 SGHRS, CDR2 YFSETQ. The CDR3 is made up of 13 amino acids. The part of the CDR3 DNA that was read is TGCGCCAGCAGCTTGGGACAGGGAGGCGGC. Translation gives CASSLGQGGG. The complete CDR3 reads CASSLGQGGGYTF.

This clone showed up many times. The read gets to within 3 residues of the CDR3 end, and the germline J gene fills in the rest. The V call is TRBV5-1, the J call TRBJ2-3; 12 bases line up with TRBD2. This CDR3 comprises 17 residues. CDR1 and CDR2 (germline): SGHRS, YFSETQ. With 3 bases clipped from V and 4 bases from J, the junction kept 9 bases outside the gene matches. The CDR3 DNA, read in part, is TGCGCCAGCAGCTCGACCTCTAGCGGGAGGGCCCCAGATACG. Protein sequence: CASSSTSSGRAPDT. The entire CDR3 is CASSSTSSGRAPDTQYF.

Many counts were recorded for this clone. The sequenced fragment ends 3 residues before the CDR3 boundary, so the rest is inferred from the germline J gene. The rearrangement joins TRBV2 to TRBJ2-1, with 10 bases aligning to TRBD2. The germline CDR1 and CDR2 sequences are SNHLY and FYNNEI. The V gene end was trimmed by 8 bases and the J gene end by 7 bases; junction bases not matched to a gene: 11. The CDR3 has 15 residues. The CDR3 sequence: CASPRASGRRNEQFF. The covered CDR3 bases are TGTGCCAGCCCGAGGGCTAGCGGGAGACGGAATGAG.

This clone was observed many times. Read sequence stops 3 residues before the CDR3 end, and the germline J gene provides the missing end. The chain employs TRBV4-1 and TRBJ1-4, with 7 nucleotides matching TRBD1. J was trimmed by 6 bases and V by 1 base; bases with no gene match: 5. CDR1 is MGHRA, CDR2 YSYEKL, per germline. The CDR3 is made up of 15 amino acids. The DNA read from the CDR3 is TGCGCCAGCAGCCAAGTGAGGGGGCCGGATGAAAAA. It yields the protein CASSQVRGPDEK. From start to end, the CDR3 is CASSQVRGPDEKLFF.

This clone was recorded many times. The read is 3 residues too short to cover the CDR3 end, so that end is filled in from the germline J gene. V is TRBV28 and J is TRBJ2-2, with D tentatively TRBD2 (6 bases). Germline V CDR1 and CDR2: MDHEN, SYDVKM. V lost 7 bases and J lost 2, with 17 bases in between. This CDR3 has 16 residues. The sequenced CDR3 bases are TGTGCCAGCAATCCGATGCGGGGTGAAAACACCGGGGAG. As protein: CASNPMRGENTGE. The entire CDR3 is CASNPMRGENTGELFF.

This clone was observed at least ten times. The sequence runs out 3 residues before the end of the CDR3; the remainder is reconstructed from the germline J gene. The chain links TRBV2 to TRBJ1-1; D perhaps matches TRBD1 (5 bases). CDR1 SNHLY and CDR2 FYNNEI come from the germline V gene. The CDR3 consists of 15 residues. The V end was cut by 8 bases, the J end by 4 bases, with 20 bases between. The CDR3 is CASGPTWTPFTEAFF. Incomplete CDR3 DNA: TGTGCCAGCGGCCCGACGTGGACACCCTTCACTGAA.

This clone was counted at least ten times. Sequencing ends 3 residues short of the CDR3 end; the germline J gene provides the rest. The chain couples TRBV20-1 to TRBJ2-7, with 9 bases lining up with TRBD1. The J segment lost 4 bases and the V segment lost 3 bases, leaving 4 bases of the junction unmatched. The CDR3 consists of 13 residues. Germline V gene sequence: CDR1 DFQATT, CDR2 SNEGSKA (reference sequence). This CDR3 is CSASKDRGYEQYF. The part of the CDR3 DNA that was read is TGCAGTGCTAGTAAGGACAGGGGTTACGAG.

This clone was seen many times. A read error likely explains this, since a far larger clone differs by one base. Coverage ceases 3 residues before the CDR3 finishes, and the germline J gene fills in the end. The rearrangement links TRBV11-2 to TRBJ2-6, with D unresolved. Germline assignment: CDR1 SGHAT and CDR2 FQNNGV. The CDR3 has 14 residues. V shed 3 bases and J shed 0 bases, with 3 bases lying between them. The DNA read from the CDR3 is TGTGCCAGCAGCTTCAGCTCTGGGGCCAACGTC. As protein: CASSFSSGANV. In full, the CDR3 is CASSFSSGANVLTF. Filled out from reference TRBV11-2 and TRBJ2-6, the complete variable domain reads EAGVAQSPRYKIIEKRQSVAFWCNPISGHATLYWYQQILGQGPKLLIQFQNNGVVDDSQLPKDRFSAERLKGVDSTLKIQPAKLEDSAVYLCASSFSSGANVLTFGAGSRLTVL.

This clone showed up many times. The sequence runs out 3 residues before the end of the CDR3; the remainder is reconstructed from the germline J gene. The chain recombines TRBV19 with TRBJ2-1; D is perhaps TRBD1 (6 bases). CDR1 is LNHDA and CDR2 is SQIVND in the germline V gene (reference sequence). The CDR3 sequence is 15 residues long. Deletions cut 1 base from V and 3 bases from J, with 10 bases between. The CDR3: CASSIGQGFYNEQFF. The part of the CDR3 DNA that was read is TGTGCCAGTAGTATAGGGCAGGGGTTCTACAATGAG.

This clone came up many times. Partial CDR3 DNA: TGTGCCAGTAGTATAGGGGCGAGCTCCTACGAG. Encoded protein: CASSIGASSYE. The complete CDR3 sequence is CASSIGASSYEQYF. This chain links TRBV19 with TRBJ2-7; no clear D. The read terminates 3 residues before the CDR3 end, so the remaining end is supplied by the germline J gene. The CDR3 totals 14 residues. Germline V gene lookup returns CDR1 LNHDA and CDR2 SQIVND (reference sequence). The V end was cut by 1 base, the J end by 0 bases, with 7 bases between.

This clone was recorded many times. The CDR3 end lies 3 residues beyond the end of the read and is filled in from the germline J gene. The chain employs TRBV4-2 and TRBJ1-4, with 10 bases lining up with TRBD1. The CDR3 is made up of 15 amino acids. Germline CDR1 reads LGHNA; CDR2 reads YNFKEQ. V was pared by 4 bases and J by 7 bases, with 6 bases of the junction left unmatched. The CDR3 sequence: CASSPTGGPGEKLFF. The sequenced CDR3 bases are TGTGCCAGCAGCCCGACAGGGGGCCCGGGTGAAAAA.

In its sample, this clone was seen many times. The read finishes 3 residues shy of the CDR3 end, and the germline J gene is used to complete it. The chain combines TRBV30 with TRBJ2-5; 8 bases fit TRBD1. The germline V gene has CDR1 GTSNPN and CDR2 SVGIG (reference sequence). This CDR3 is 13 amino acids long. V was clipped by 2 bases and J by 5 bases; unmatched bases: 4. CDR3 protein: CAWSRGDRETQYF. The sequenced part of the CDR3 DNA is TGTGCCTGGAGTCGAGGGGACAGGGAGACC. Variable domain in full (rest from reference TRBV30 and TRBJ2-5): SQTIHQWPATLVQPVGSPLSLECTVEGTSNPNLYWYRQAAGRGLQLLFYSVGIGQISSEVPQNLSASRPQDRQFILSSKKLLLSDSGFYLCAWSRGDRETQYFGPGTRLLVL.

This clone has at least ten counts. The CDR3 extends 3 residues past the end of the read, so its final part is completed from the germline J gene. This sequence joins TRBV9 and TRBJ2-1; D uncertain. Germline-derived CDR1 and CDR2 are SGDLS and YYNGEE. The CDR3 spans 11 residues. Trimming left V 1 base short and J 9 bases short, with 5 bases between. CDR3 bases read: TGTGCCAGCAGCGTATCGGGTGAG. Translation gives CASSVSGE. The CDR3 in its entirety is CASSVSGEQFF.

This clone was picked up many times. CDR3 protein: CSARRQLNTGELFF. The sequenced CDR3 bases are TGCAGTGCTAGACGTCAGTTGAACACCGGGGAG. The chain couples TRBV20-1 to TRBJ2-2; D unresolved. The read halts 3 residues ahead of the CDR3 end, with the missing end drawn from the germline J gene. The V and J ends lost 2 bases and 1 base respectively, with 8 bases between them. Germline assignment: CDR1 DFQATT and CDR2 SNEGSKA (reference sequence). The CDR3 length is 14 residues.

This clone came up many times. Read coverage stops 3 residues before the CDR3 terminus; the germline J gene supplies the remainder. The chain joins TRBV19 to TRBJ1-2, with 9 bases identical to TRBD1. The ends lost 7 bases at V and 5 bases at J; junction bases unmatched: 8. The germline gives CDR1 LNHDA, CDR2 SQIVND (reference sequence). The CDR3 runs 14 residues. The CDR3 DNA, read in part, is TGTGCCAGTACCGAACGAGGACAGGGGTATGGC. Residues: CASTERGQGYG. The full CDR3 sequence reads CASTERGQGYGYTF.

This clone was counted only a few times. The CDR3 end lies 3 residues beyond the end of the read and is filled in from the germline J gene. This chain links TRBV2 with TRBJ1-5; D is possibly TRBD1 (5 bases). The CDR3 totals 12 residues. Germline V lookup: CDR1 SNHLY, CDR2 FYNNEI. Trimming removed 7 bases from V and 9 bases from J, with 13 bases in between. Partial CDR3 DNA: TGTGCCAGCAAAGGAGGTCAGGGGCCC. Its translation: CASKGGQGP. The CDR3 as a whole reads CASKGGQGPQHF.

This clone was observed many times. The CDR3 extends 3 residues past the end of the read, so its final part is completed from the germline J gene. V and J are TRBV27 and TRBJ2-7; 11 bases line up with TRBD2. Germline CDR1 is MNHEY and CDR2 is SMNVEV (reference sequence). The CDR3 totals 12 residues. J gave up 6 bases and V 10 bases, and 5 bases lay outside the gene matches. The sequenced part of the CDR3 DNA is TGTGCCACTAGCGGGGGGCTTCGCGAG. It encodes CATSGGLRE. The complete CDR3 sequence is CATSGGLREQYF.

This clone has ten or more counts. The read ends 3 residues before the CDR3 terminus; that terminus is restored from the germline J gene. J is TRBJ2-2 and V is TRBV30; 9 bases align to TRBD1. The CDR3 covers 16 residues. Germline V CDR1 and CDR2: GTSNPN, SVGIG (reference sequence). The V gene end was trimmed by 3 bases and the J gene end by 5 bases; junction bases not matched to a gene: 10. CDR3 amino acids: CAWRVPGTGSTGELFF. CDR3 bases read: TGTGCCTGGAGGGTCCCCGGGACAGGGAGTACCGGGGAG.